The entry that follows covers one TCR beta chain sequence. The data stem from a study of blood T cells in healthy people across ages. Then a second PCR, running about 6 to 11 cycles, was carried out with a sample-barcoded 5' primer and a J-beta primer mix. Via MiXCR, TCRdb re-called the 5' RACE reads, giving one row per CDR3 protein. The sample carries roughly 2 million distinct CDR3 sequences, just under 50% recorded once. Germline V gene sequence: CDR1 SGHRS, CDR2 YFSETQ. The CDR3 loop spans 16 amino acids. V was clipped by 0 bases and J by 9 bases; unmatched bases: 13. The sample consisted of blood. The genes are TRBV5-1 and TRBJ2-7; 9 bases match TRBD1. This TCR was sampled from a woman in her forties in good health. CDR3 sequence: CASSLGRTGAGHGQYF. DNA for the CDR3: TGCGCCAGCAGCTTGGGCCGGACAGGGGCCGGACACGGGCAGTACTTC.